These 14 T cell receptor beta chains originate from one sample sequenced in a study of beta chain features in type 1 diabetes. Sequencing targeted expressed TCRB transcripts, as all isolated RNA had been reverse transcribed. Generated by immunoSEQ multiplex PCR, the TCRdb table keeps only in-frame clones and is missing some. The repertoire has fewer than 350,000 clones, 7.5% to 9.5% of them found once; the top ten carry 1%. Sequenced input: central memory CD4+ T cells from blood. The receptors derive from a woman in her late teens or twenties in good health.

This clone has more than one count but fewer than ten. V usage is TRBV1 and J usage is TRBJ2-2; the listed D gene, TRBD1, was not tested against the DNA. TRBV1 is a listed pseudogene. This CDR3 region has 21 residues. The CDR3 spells CTSTPFLTGDERLTNTGELFF. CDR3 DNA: TGCACCAGCACGCCTTTTTTGACAGGGGACGAACGGTTAACGAACACCGGGGAGCTGTTTTTT.

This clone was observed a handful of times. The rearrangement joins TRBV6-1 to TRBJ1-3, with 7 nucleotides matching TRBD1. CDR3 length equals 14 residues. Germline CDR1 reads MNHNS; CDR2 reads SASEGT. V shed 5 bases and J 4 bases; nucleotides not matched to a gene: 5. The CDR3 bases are TGTGCCAGCAGTCGAGACAGGGAAGGAAACACCATATATTTT. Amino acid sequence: CASSRDREGNTIYF.

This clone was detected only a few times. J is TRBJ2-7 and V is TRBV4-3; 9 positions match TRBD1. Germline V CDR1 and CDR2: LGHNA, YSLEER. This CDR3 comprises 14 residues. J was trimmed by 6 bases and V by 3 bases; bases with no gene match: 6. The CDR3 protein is CASSHGTGKGEQYF. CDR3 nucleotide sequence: TGCGCCAGCAGCCACGGGACAGGGAAGGGCGAGCAGTACTTC.

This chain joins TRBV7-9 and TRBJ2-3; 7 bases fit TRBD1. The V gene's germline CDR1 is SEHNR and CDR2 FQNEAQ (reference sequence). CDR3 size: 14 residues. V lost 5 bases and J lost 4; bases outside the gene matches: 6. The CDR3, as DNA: TGTGCCAGCAGCCGGGACAGCGCACCAGATACGCAGTATTTT. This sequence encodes CASSRDSAPDTQYF.

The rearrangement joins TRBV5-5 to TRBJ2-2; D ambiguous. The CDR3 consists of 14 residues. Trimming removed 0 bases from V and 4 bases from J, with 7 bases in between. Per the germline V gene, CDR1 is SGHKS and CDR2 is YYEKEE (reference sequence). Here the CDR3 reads CASSLVVGTGELFF. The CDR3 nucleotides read TGTGCCAGCAGCTTGGTGGTTGGCACCGGGGAGCTGTTTTTT.

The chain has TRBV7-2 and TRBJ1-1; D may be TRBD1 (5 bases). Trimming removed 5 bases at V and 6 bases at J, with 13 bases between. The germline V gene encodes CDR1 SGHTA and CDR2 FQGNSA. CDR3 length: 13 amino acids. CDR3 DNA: TGTGCCAGCAGCGTCGGGGGTTTGTCTGAAGCTTTCTTT. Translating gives CASSVGGLSEAFF.

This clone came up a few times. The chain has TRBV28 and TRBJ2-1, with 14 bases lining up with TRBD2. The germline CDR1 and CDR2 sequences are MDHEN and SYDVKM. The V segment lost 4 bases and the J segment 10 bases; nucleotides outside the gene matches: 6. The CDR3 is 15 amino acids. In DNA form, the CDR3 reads TGTGCCAGCAGTTCCGGGACTAGCGGGAGTAAGGAGCAGTTCTTC. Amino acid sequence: CASSSGTSGSKEQFF.

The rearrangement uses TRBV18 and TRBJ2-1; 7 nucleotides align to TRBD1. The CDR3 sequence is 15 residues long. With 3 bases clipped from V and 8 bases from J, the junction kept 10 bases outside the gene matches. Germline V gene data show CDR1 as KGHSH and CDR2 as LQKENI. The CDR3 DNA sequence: TGTGCCAGCTCACCTTACGGACAGGAATATCATGAGCAGTTCTTC. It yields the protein CASSPYGQEYHEQFF.

CDR3 DNA sequence: TGTGCCAGCGGTTTACTCCCTCCCCAAGAGACCCAGTACTTC. Translated: CASGLLPPQETQYF. The V call is TRBV2, the J call TRBJ2-5; no reliable D call. The CDR3 sequence is 14 residues long. V was clipped by 8 bases and J by 1 base, with 14 bases between them. CDR1 is SNHLY and CDR2 is FYNNEI in the germline V gene.

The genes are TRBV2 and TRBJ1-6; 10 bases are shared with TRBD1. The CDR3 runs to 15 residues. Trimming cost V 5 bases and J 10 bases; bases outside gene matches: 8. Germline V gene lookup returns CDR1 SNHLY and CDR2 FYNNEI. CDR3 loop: CASSRDRGMDSPLHF. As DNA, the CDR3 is TGTGCCAGCAGTCGGGACAGGGGCATGGACTCACCCCTCCACTTT.

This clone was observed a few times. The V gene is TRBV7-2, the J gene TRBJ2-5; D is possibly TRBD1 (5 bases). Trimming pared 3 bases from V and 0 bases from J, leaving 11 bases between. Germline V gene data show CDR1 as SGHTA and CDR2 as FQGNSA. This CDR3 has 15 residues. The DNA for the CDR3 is TGTGCCAGCAGCTTTAGCAGGGTTTACCAAGAGACCCAGTACTTC. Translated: CASSFSRVYQETQYF.

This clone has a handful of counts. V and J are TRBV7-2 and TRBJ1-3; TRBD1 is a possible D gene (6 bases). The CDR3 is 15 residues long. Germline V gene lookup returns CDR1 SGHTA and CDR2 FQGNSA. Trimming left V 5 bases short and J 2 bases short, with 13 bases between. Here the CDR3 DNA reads TGTGCCAGCAGCCGAATTACAGGGACTGGAAACACCATATATTTT. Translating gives CASSRITGTGNTIYF.

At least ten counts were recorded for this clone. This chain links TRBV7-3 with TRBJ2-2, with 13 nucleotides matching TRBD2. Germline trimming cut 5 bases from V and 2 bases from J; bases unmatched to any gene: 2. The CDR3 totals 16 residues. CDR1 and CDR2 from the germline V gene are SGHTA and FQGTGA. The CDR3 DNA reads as TGTGCCAGCAGCCTGGGACTAGCGGGAAACACCGGGGAGCTGTTTTTT. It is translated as CASSLGLAGNTGELFF.

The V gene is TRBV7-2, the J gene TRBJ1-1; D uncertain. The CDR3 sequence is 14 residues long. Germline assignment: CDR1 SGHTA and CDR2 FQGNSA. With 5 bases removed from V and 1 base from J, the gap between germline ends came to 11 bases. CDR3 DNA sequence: TGTGCCAGCAGCGTGTCCCAGGAGAACACTGAAGCTTTCTTT. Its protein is CASSVSQENTEAFF.